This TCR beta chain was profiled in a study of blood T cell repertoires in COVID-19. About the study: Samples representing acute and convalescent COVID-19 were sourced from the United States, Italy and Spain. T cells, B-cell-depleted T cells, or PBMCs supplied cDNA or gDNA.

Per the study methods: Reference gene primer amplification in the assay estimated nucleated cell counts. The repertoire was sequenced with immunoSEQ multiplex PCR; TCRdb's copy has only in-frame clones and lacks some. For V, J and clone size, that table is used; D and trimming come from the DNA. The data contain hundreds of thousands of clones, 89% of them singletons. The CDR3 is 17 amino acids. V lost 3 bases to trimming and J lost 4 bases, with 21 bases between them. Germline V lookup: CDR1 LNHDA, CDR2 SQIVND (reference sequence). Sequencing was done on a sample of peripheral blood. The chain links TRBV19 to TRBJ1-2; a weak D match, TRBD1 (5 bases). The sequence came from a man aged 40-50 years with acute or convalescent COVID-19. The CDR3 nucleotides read TGTGCCAGTAGTATTGATGTTTCGGCAGGGCTACGCTATGGCTACACCTTC. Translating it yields CASSIDVSAGLRYGYTF.